This entry lists 11 T cell receptor beta chains sequenced from one sample in a study of blood T cells in healthy people across ages. The use of a sample-barcoded 5' primer and a J-beta primer mix characterized a second PCR of roughly 6 to 11 cycles. Each CDR3 protein gets one entry after TCRdb re-called the 5' RACE reads with MiXCR. The table lists fewer than 900,000 distinct CDR3 sequences, about 36% of them singletons. The specimen sequenced was blood. All receptors derive from a man aged 18 to 29 in good health.

Only a few counts were recorded for this clonotype. This chain connects TRBV5-1 to TRBJ2-3; 10 bases are a match to TRBD2. Germline V gene data show CDR1 as SGHRS and CDR2 as YFSETQ. V lost 2 bases to trimming and J lost 3 bases; unmatched junction nucleotides: 12. The CDR3 contains 18 residues. In DNA, the CDR3 is TGCGCCAGCAGCTTCCGCGGCCTAGCGGGGGCCGGTACAGATACGCAGTATTTT. Encoded protein: CASSFRGLAGAGTDTQYF.

The CDR3 nucleotides read TGTGCCAGCAGCGGTACAGGCAGGGGCTCCTACAATGAGCAGTACTTC. Translated, it gives CASSGTGRGSYNEQYF. The chain recombines TRBV9 with TRBJ2-7; TRBD1 is a possible D gene (6 bases). The CDR3 contains 16 residues. Trimming cost V 3 bases and J 7 bases, with 23 bases left between them. CDR1 and CDR2 (germline): SGDLS, YYNGEE.

This clonotype has a handful of counts. This chain joins TRBV7-2 and TRBJ1-2; D gene unclear. Trimming pared 4 bases from V and 3 bases from J, leaving 12 bases between. The germline CDR1 and CDR2 sequences are SGHTA and FQGNSA. The CDR3 sequence is 14 residues long. CDR3 region: CASSSRNTDYGYTF. CDR3 nucleotide sequence: TGTGCCAGCAGCTCAAGGAATACAGACTATGGCTACACCTTC.

This clonotype was seen more than once but under ten times. This chain links TRBV4-1 with TRBJ2-7; the D gene is possibly TRBD2 (5 bases). Germline V lookup: CDR1 MGHRA, CDR2 YSYEKL. The length of the CDR3 is 15 residues. The V end was cut by 4 bases, the J end by 5 bases, with 18 bases between. CDR3 DNA: TGCGCCAGCAGCCGGCTTTTCCGGGAACCCCACGAGCAGTACTTC. It translates to CASSRLFREPHEQYF.

This clonotype came up once. V gene TRBV2 combines with J gene TRBJ2-7; TRBD1 is a possible D gene (6 bases). TRBJ2-5 matches the DNA end more closely, so the J call is doubtful. Germline CDR1 and CDR2: SNHLY and FYNNEI. This CDR3 has 15 residues. The CDR3 loop reads CASSEAKQGWETQYF. The CDR3 DNA reads TGTGCCAGCAGTGAAGCTAAACAGGGCTGGGAGACCCAGTACTTC.

This clonotype has at least ten counts. J is TRBJ2-1 and V is TRBV28; D might be TRBD2 (5 bases). Germline V lookup: CDR1 MDHEN, CDR2 SYDVKM. V was pared by 6 bases and J by 10 bases, with 13 bases between. The CDR3 runs 12 residues. The DNA of the CDR3 is TGTGCCAGCAGCCAGAGCGGTCTCGAGCAGTTCTTC. It is translated as CASSQSGLEQFF. The variable domain in full, with the rest retrieved from reference TRBV28 and TRBJ2-1, is DVKVTQSSRYLVKRTGEKVFLECVQDMDHENMFWYRQDPGLGLRLIYFSYDVKMKEKGDIPEGYSVSREKKERFSLILESASTNQTSMYLCASSQSGLEQFFGPGTRLTVL.

This clonotype appeared many times. The chain couples TRBV6-5 to TRBJ1-2, with TRBD1 as a possible D gene (5 bases). The V gene lost 8 bases and the J gene lost 4 bases, with 14 bases spanning the gap. CDR1 MNHEY and CDR2 SVGAGI come from the germline V gene. CDR3 size: 13 residues. The CDR3 loop reads CASRAGGVYGYTF. Written as DNA, the CDR3 is TGTGCCAGCCGTGCGGGGGGGGTCTATGGCTACACCTTC.

This clonotype was seen once. The chain uses TRBV20-1 and TRBJ1-5, with 8 bases lining up with TRBD1. The germline V gene has CDR1 DFQATT and CDR2 SNEGSKA (reference sequence). Losses at the gene ends were 3 bases for V and 6 bases for J; bases not matched to a gene: 4. The CDR3 runs 13 residues. CDR3 sequence (DNA): TGCAGTGCTAGCCAGGGGGCGAGTCAGCCCCAGCATTTT. This gives the protein CSASQGASQPQHF.

This chain joins TRBV6-5 and TRBJ2-1, with 8 bases identical to TRBD1. CDR3 length equals 17 residues. Unmatched junction bases numbered 15, after V lost 4 bases and J lost 7 bases. CDR1 MNHEY and CDR2 SVGAGI come from the germline V gene. CDR3 nucleotides: TGTGCCAGCAGTTCTGGACAGGGAAGGTACCAAGCGAATGAGCAGTTCTTC. Residues: CASSSGQGRYQANEQFF.

V gene TRBV9 combines with J gene TRBJ1-2, with D possibly being TRBD1 (6 bases). Germline CDR1 SGDLS, CDR2 YYNGEE. The CDR3 totals 17 residues. Trimming left V 0 bases short and J 4 bases short, with 19 bases between. This CDR3 is CASSVGDRPSTIYGYTF. The CDR3 DNA sequence: TGTGCCAGCAGCGTAGGCGACAGGCCCTCCACCATCTATGGCTACACCTTC. Looking up the rest from reference TRBV9 and TRBJ1-2 gives the full variable domain: DSGVTQTPKHLITATGQRVTLRCSPRSGDLSVYWYQQSLDQGLQFLIQYYNGEERAKGNILERFSAQQFPDLHSELNLSSLELGDSALYFCASSVGDRPSTIYGYTFGSGTRLTVV.

This chain uses TRBV2 with TRBJ1-4; 9 positions match TRBD1. Trimming at V came to 7 bases and at J to 8 bases, leaving 5 bases not matched to a gene. This CDR3 contains 13 residues. The germline V gene has CDR1 SNHLY and CDR2 FYNNEI. The CDR3, as DNA: TGTGCCAGCAAGGGACAGGGCGGCGAAAAACTGTTTTTT. Translation gives CASKGQGGEKLFF.